This is a list of T cell receptor beta chains from one sample in a study of blood T cell repertoires in COVID-19. Some clones are missing from TCRdb's copy, which holds only in-frame ones; the method was immunoSEQ multiplex PCR. This table has 110,000 to 150,000 clones, more than 65% appearing once. The sequenced sample was peripheral blood. Receptors were obtained from a man of 80 years or more with acute or convalescent COVID-19. Both conserved end residues are part of each CDR3. D genes are given only for firm matches. Clone size is stated in some rows and not others, as once, few, many or a class when expanded.

TRBV4-2	TRBD2	17	TRBJ2-1	-	CASSQDGTSGAYNEQFF	TGTGCCAGCAGCCAAGACGGGACTAGCGGGGCCTACAATGAGCAGTTCTTC
TRBV5-1	TRBD1	14	TRBJ1-1	once	CASSTRQGSAEAFF	TGCGCCAGCAGCACCCGACAGGGCAGCGCTGAAGCTTTCTTT
TRBV18	TRBD1	14	TRBJ1-1	-	CASSPDRGYTEAFF	TGTGCCAGCTCGCCCGACAGGGGCTACACTGAAGCTTTCTTT
TRBV2	-	14	TRBJ2-5	-	CASRTDGTQETQYF	TGTGCCAGCAGGACAGACGGGACACAAGAGACCCAGTACTTC
TRBV7-2	-	11	TRBJ2-5	-	CASSSEETQYF	TGTGCCAGCAGCTCCGAGGAGACCCAGTACTTC
TRBV7-3	-	14	TRBJ2-7	-	CASSLRGRASEQYF	TGTGCCAGCAGTCTCAGGGGAAGGGCTAGCGAGCAGTACTTC
TRBV6-5	TRBD2	15	TRBJ2-1	-	CASARLAGSYNEQFF	TGTGCCAGCGCCCGACTAGCGGGATCCTACAATGAGCAGTTCTTC
TRBV6-5	-	13	TRBJ1-2	-	CASSRQANYGYTF	TGTGCCAGCAGTCGACAGGCGAACTATGGCTACACCTTC
TRBV29-1	TRBD1	13	TRBJ2-7	many	CSVEDRERNEQYF	TGCAGCGTTGAGGACAGGGAGCGGAACGAGCAGTACTTC
TRBV7-8	-	12	TRBJ2-7	medium-sized	CASSLVHPEQYF	TGTGCCAGCAGCTTAGTCCATCCCGAGCAGTACTTC
TRBV5-4	TRBD1	16	TRBJ2-7	-	CASSQHATGGKREQYF	TGTGCCAGCAGTCAACACGCTACAGGGGGGAAACGCGAGCAGTACTTC
TRBV24-1	TRBD1	16	TRBJ2-2	-	CATSDPGQGRTGELFF	TGTGCCACCAGTGACCCGGGACAGGGACGGACCGGGGAGCTGTTTTTT
TRBV14	-	14	TRBJ1-2	once	CASSRYGTSYGYTF	TGTGCCAGCAGCCGTTACGGGACAAGCTATGGCTACACCTTC
TRBV2	-	14	TRBJ1-3	few	CAGHPGLSGNTIYF	TGTGCCGGTCATCCGGGACTCTCTGGAAACACCATATATTTT
TRBV5-1	-	15	TRBJ1-3	-	CASSFGGNSGNTIYF	TGCGCCAGCAGCTTCGGAGGGAACTCTGGAAACACCATATATTTT
TRBV24-1	-	16	TRBJ1-2	-	CATSDSGQQNSYGYTF	TGTGCCACCAGTGATTCAGGACAGCAAAACAGCTATGGCTACACCTTC
TRBV28	-	12	TRBJ1-2	-	CASRQVPYGYTF	TGTGCCAGCAGACAAGTTCCCTATGGCTACACCTTC
TRBV5-1	TRBD1	14	TRBJ2-1	once	CASSPWTGGYEQFF	TGCGCCAGCAGCCCCTGGACAGGGGGGTATGAGCAGTTCTTC
TRBV12-3/TRBV12-4	TRBD2	13	TRBJ2-5	-	CASSLTGGETQYF	TGTGCCAGCAGTTTAACGGGGGGAGAGACCCAGTACTTC
TRBV27	TRBD1	14	TRBJ1-1	-	CASSPTPPGGLAFF	TGTGCCAGCAGTCCCACCCCCCCAGGGGGATTGGCTTTCTTT
TRBV18	TRBD2	15	TRBJ2-5	-	CASSFSGGYEETQYF	TGTGCCAGCTCATTTAGCGGGGGCTACGAAGAGACCCAGTACTTC
TRBV4-3	TRBD1	17	TRBJ1-4	-	CASSQNPSGTGDEKLFF	TGCGCCAGCAGCCAAAACCCTTCCGGGACAGGGGATGAAAAACTGTTTTTT
TRBV19	-	13	TRBJ1-5	-	CASRRGLNQPQHF	TGTGCCAGTAGACGAGGGTTAAATCAGCCCCAGCATTTT
TRBV27	-	14	TRBJ1-6	-	CASRTREHNSPLHF	TGTGCCAGCAGGACGAGGGAACATAATTCACCCCTCCACTTT
TRBV15	-	13	TRBJ2-7	-	CATSAGQSYEQYF	TGTGCCACCAGCGCGGGACAGTCCTACGAGCAGTACTTC
TRBV5-6	-	16	TRBJ2-2	-	CASSLPGGASTGELFF	TGTGCCAGCAGCTTGCCTGGGGGGGCCAGCACCGGGGAGCTGTTTTTT
TRBV12-2	-	15	TRBJ2-7	-	CASRETGGFHSEQYF	TGTGCAAGTCGGGAAACAGGGGGGTTTCATTCCGAGCAGTACTTC
TRBV18	TRBD1	15	TRBJ1-2	few	CASSPPGTGGHGYTF	TGTGCCAGCTCACCACCAGGGACAGGGGGCCATGGCTACACCTTC
TRBV4-1	TRBD2	17	TRBJ2-5	-	CASSSRTSGGAGETQYF	TGCGCCAGCAGCTCCCGGACCAGCGGGGGGGCTGGGGAGACCCAGTACTTC
TRBV5-1	TRBD1	16	TRBJ2-3	-	CASSAARDSVTDTQYF	TGCGCCAGCAGCGCGGCACGGGACAGCGTCACAGATACGCAGTATTTT
TRBV3-1/TRBV3-2	-	14	TRBJ2-3	-	CASSPTGQTDTQYF	TGTGCCAGCAGCCCGACAGGACAAACAGATACGCAGTATTTT
TRBV5-6	-	15	TRBJ1-2	few	CASSLARGWNYGYTF	TGTGCCAGCAGCTTGGCCCGGGGGTGGAACTATGGCTACACCTTC
TRBV7-2	TRBD2	17	TRBJ2-5	-	CASSLGVLAGAEETQYF	TGTGCCAGCAGCTTAGGTGTACTAGCGGGGGCGGAGGAGACCCAGTACTTC
TRBV28	TRBD1	17	TRBJ2-2	-	CASTRSGTGAFGGELFF	TGTGCCAGCACCCGATCCGGGACAGGGGCTTTTGGAGGGGAGCTGTTTTTT
TRBV25-1	-	15	TRBJ2-3	-	CASSYWGEGTDTQYF	TGTGCCAGCAGTTACTGGGGAGAGGGCACAGATACGCAGTATTTT
TRBV19	TRBD2	15	TRBJ2-3	-	CASSIDSGGADTQYF	TGTGCCAGTAGTATAGATTCCGGGGGGGCAGATACGCAGTATTTT
TRBV7-2	-	15	TRBJ2-2	-	CASSLVGGNTGELFF	TGTGCCAGCAGCTTAGTGGGGGGTAACACCGGGGAGCTGTTTTTT
TRBV15	-	16	TRBJ2-5	-	CATMVLGWGVQETQYF	TGTGCCACCATGGTTCTGGGGTGGGGAGTACAAGAGACCCAGTACTTC
TRBV21-1	-	17	TRBJ1-4	-	CASSKGWAGGRSEKLFF	TGTGCCAGCAGCAAAGGATGGGCAGGGGGACGATCCGAAAAACTGTTTTTT
TRBV7-2	TRBD2	19	TRBJ2-5	-	CASSRDSGTIKGVQETQYF	TGTGCCAGCAGCCGTGATAGCGGGACAATTAAGGGGGTACAAGAGACCCAGTACTTC
TRBV10-3	-	12	TRBJ1-1	-	CAISESTRQGYF	TGTGCCATCAGTGAGTCCACGCGCCAGGGTTATTTT
TRBV5-1	TRBD1	14	TRBJ2-7	few	CASSLSPGGYEQYF	TGCGCCAGCAGCTTATCCCCAGGGGGCTACGAGCAGTACTTC